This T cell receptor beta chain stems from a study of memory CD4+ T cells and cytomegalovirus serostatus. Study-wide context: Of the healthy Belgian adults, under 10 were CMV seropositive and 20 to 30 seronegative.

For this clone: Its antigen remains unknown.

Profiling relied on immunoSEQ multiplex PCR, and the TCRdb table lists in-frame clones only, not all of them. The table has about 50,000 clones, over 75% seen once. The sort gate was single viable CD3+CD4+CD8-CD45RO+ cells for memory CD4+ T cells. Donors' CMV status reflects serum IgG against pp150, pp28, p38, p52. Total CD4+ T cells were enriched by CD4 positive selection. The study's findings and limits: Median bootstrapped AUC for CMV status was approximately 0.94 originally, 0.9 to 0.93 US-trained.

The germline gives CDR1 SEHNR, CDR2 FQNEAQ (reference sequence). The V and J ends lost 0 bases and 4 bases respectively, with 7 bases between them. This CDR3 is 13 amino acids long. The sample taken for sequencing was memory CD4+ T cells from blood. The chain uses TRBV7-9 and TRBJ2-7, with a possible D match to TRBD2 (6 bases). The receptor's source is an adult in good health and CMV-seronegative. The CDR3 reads CASSLAGGYEQYF. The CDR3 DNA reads TGTGCCAGCAGCTTAGCGGGAGGTTACGAGCAGTACTTC.